This TCR beta chain is drawn from a study of OX40 agonist ivuxolimab in advanced cancers. About the study: Ivuxolimab was administered intravenously to patients at 0.01 to 10 mg/kg every 2 weeks. Study-wide findings and caveats: Partial responders at 0.1-3.0 mg/kg showed near-lowest clonal expansion. In general, CD8+ T cells held more expanded clones than CD4+ did, on average.

With baseline, cycle 4 day 1, and cycle 7 day 1 as timepoints, blood was sampled. Clones were sequenced by immunoSEQ multiplex PCR, and TCRdb holds only the in-frame ones, with some missing. The sample holds roughly 15,000 clones, roughly 78% seen once. V was cut by 8 bases and J by 1 base, with 14 bases left in between. Germline CDR1 reads LNHDA; CDR2 reads SQIVND (reference sequence). The CDR3 covers 14 residues. Note on this clone: Its antigen is currently unknown.

This chain joins TRBV19 and TRBJ2-5; the D is unclear. Sequenced material: CD4+ or CD8+ T cells sorted from blood, taken in a trial of the OX40 agonist ivuxolimab. This sequence was found in an adult with an advanced solid tumor such as melanoma, head and neck, liver or kidney cancer. The CDR3 bases are TGTGCCAGTCAAATTTCAGGAGTCCAAGAGACCCAGTACTTC. This translates into CASQISGVQETQYF.